A selection of T cell receptor beta chains follows, all from one sample in a study of blood T cells in healthy people across ages. MiXCR, run by TCRdb on the 5' RACE reads, gives a single entry per CDR3 protein. The data show roughly 1.4 million distinct CDR3 sequences, with around 59% seen just once and about 6.7% held by the top ten. Sequenced input: blood. The receptors come from a man aged 18 to 29 in good health. The CDR3 runs from the conserved cysteine through the conserved F or W. The order of the fields is J gene, D gene, V gene, clone size, CDR3 DNA, CDR3 protein. D genes are given only for firm matches. Clone size appears in some rows only: once, few, many, or a class for an expanded clone.

J: TRBJ1-2
D: NA
V: TRBV21-1
size: NA
DNA: TGTGCCAGCAGCTGTAGAGCTAACTATGGCTACACCTTC
CDR3: CASSCRANYGYTF

J: TRBJ2-3
D: NA
V: TRBV24-1
size: NA
DNA: TGTGCCACCAGTGACCCGAATCGGGGGAACACAGATACGCAGTATTTT
CDR3: CATSDPNRGNTDTQYF

J: TRBJ1-6
D: NA
V: TRBV12-3/TRBV12-4
size: NA
DNA: TGTGCCAGCAGCACTCGAGGGGTGCCCCTCCACTTT
CDR3: CASSTRGVPLHF

J: TRBJ2-7
D: NA
V: TRBV29-1
size: NA
DNA: TGCAGCGTTGGATTGACCTACGAGCAGTACTTC
CDR3: CSVGLTYEQYF

J: TRBJ1-2
D: NA
V: TRBV7-2
size: NA
DNA: TGTGCCAGCAGCACACGCGACTTTGTAGAGGGGGCTAACTATGGCTACACCTTC
CDR3: CASSTRDFVEGANYGYTF

J: TRBJ2-5
D: TRBD1
V: TRBV20-1
size: NA
DNA: TGCAGTGCTAGAGTTGGGACAGGCGGAGAGACCCAGTACTTC
CDR3: CSARVGTGGETQYF

J: TRBJ1-1
D: TRBD1
V: TRBV14
size: NA
DNA: TGTGCCAGCAGCGAATCCGGGACAGGGGGGTCGTACACTGAAGCTTTCTTT
CDR3: CASSESGTGGSYTEAFF

J: TRBJ2-1
D: NA
V: TRBV20-1
size: few
DNA: TGCAGTGCTAGATCGTCGCCCGGACAAGATTACTACAATGAGCAGTTCTTC
CDR3: CSARSSPGQDYYNEQFF

J: TRBJ2-1
D: NA
V: TRBV6-6
size: NA
DNA: TGTGCCAGCAGTCCCGGAGGTGCGGGAAAGGGTGTCAATGAGCAGTTCTTC
CDR3: CASSPGGAGKGVNEQFF

J: TRBJ2-5
D: NA
V: TRBV3-1
size: NA
DNA: TGTGCCAGCAGCCAAGAAGTCACAGCCTCAGAGACCCAGTACTTC
CDR3: CASSQEVTASETQYF

J: TRBJ2-6
D: NA
V: TRBV6-5
size: NA
DNA: TGTGCCAGCAGGTACCGGGACACCCCGAACGTCCTGACTTTC
CDR3: CASRYRDTPNVLTF

J: TRBJ1-1
D: NA
V: TRBV5-1
size: NA
DNA: TGCGCCAGCAGAGAAGGGGGTGCCACTGAAGCTTTCTTT
CDR3: CASREGGATEAFF

J: TRBJ2-3
D: NA
V: TRBV7-9
size: NA
DNA: TGTGCCAGCAGCATCAGACAGTATTTGTCGGAGCAAGATACGCAGTATTTT
CDR3: CASSIRQYLSEQDTQYF

J: TRBJ1-2
D: NA
V: TRBV7-2
size: few
DNA: TGTGCCAGCAGCTCGGGAGGGGGTGCTAAGGATTATGGCTACACCTTC
CDR3: CASSSGGGAKDYGYTF

J: TRBJ2-5
D: TRBD2
V: TRBV6-1
size: NA
DNA: TGTGCCAGCAGTGACCGGGGGGGCAGGCTCCAAGAGACCCAGTACTTC
CDR3: CASSDRGGRLQETQYF

J: TRBJ2-3
D: TRBD1
V: TRBV20-1
size: NA
DNA: TGCAGTGCTAACCGGGGACAGGGGGTAACAGATACGCAGTATTTT
CDR3: CSANRGQGVTDTQYF

J: TRBJ2-5
D: TRBD1
V: TRBV6-1
size: NA
DNA: TGTGCCAGATGGGACAGGGGGAGGGAAGAGACCCAGTACTTC
CDR3: CARWDRGREETQYF

J: TRBJ1-2
D: TRBD1
V: TRBV10-3
size: few
DNA: TGTGCCATCAAACAGTTGGACAGGGATTACACTAACTATGGCTACACCTTC
CDR3: CAIKQLDRDYTNYGYTF

J: TRBJ2-7
D: NA
V: TRBV4-1
size: few
DNA: TGCGCCAGCGGAGAGGGGACGGGACTCCGCTACGAGCAGTACTTC
CDR3: CASGEGTGLRYEQYF

J: TRBJ2-5
D: NA
V: TRBV29-1
size: few
DNA: TGCAGCGTTGAGCCGGGGCAAACCAGCAAGGGGGCCCAGTACTTC
CDR3: CSVEPGQTSKGAQYF

J: TRBJ2-1
D: NA
V: TRBV7-9
size: NA
DNA: TGTGCCTGCAGCTTAGGGGAGGTCAGGGGCAATGAGCAGTTCTTC
CDR3: CACSLGEVRGNEQFF

J: TRBJ2-1
D: NA
V: TRBV5-6
size: NA
DNA: TGTGCCAGCAGCTTGGGACAGACGAGGAGTGAGCAGTTCTTC
CDR3: CASSLGQTRSEQFF

J: TRBJ2-4
D: TRBD2
V: TRBV4-1
size: NA
DNA: TGCGCCAGCAGCCCCCGGGGAGCGGGAGAATCGAACATTCAGTACTTC
CDR3: CASSPRGAGESNIQYF

J: TRBJ2-7
D: NA
V: TRBV28
size: NA
DNA: TGTGCCACATACCGACAGGACCTTTACGAGCAGTACTTC
CDR3: CATYRQDLYEQYF

J: TRBJ2-7
D: NA
V: TRBV6-1
size: NA
DNA: TGTGCCAGCACCCCCACACGGTACGAGCAGTACTTC
CDR3: CASTPTRYEQYF

J: TRBJ2-6
D: NA
V: TRBV7-6
size: NA
DNA: TGTGCCAGCAGCCGATCAAGTAGCTCTGGGGCCAACGTCCTGACTTTC
CDR3: CASSRSSSSGANVLTF

J: TRBJ1-1
D: TRBD1
V: TRBV6-5
size: NA
DNA: TGTGCCAGCAGTTACCCAGGGGGGTTCACTGAAGCTTTCTTT
CDR3: CASSYPGGFTEAFF

J: TRBJ2-5
D: TRBD1
V: TRBV24-1
size: few
DNA: TGTGCCACCAGTTCCGGGACAGGGAACCAAGAGACCCAGTACTTC
CDR3: CATSSGTGNQETQYF

J: TRBJ2-2
D: TRBD2
V: TRBV29-1
size: few
DNA: TGCAGCGCCGCGACTAGCGGGACCGGGGAGCTGTTTTTT
CDR3: CSAATSGTGELFF

J: TRBJ1-5
D: TRBD1
V: TRBV20-1
size: NA
DNA: TGCAGTGCACCCTGGGGGGGACAGGGGGCAATGCAGCCCCAGCATTTT
CDR3: CSAPWGGQGAMQPQHF

J: TRBJ2-1
D: NA
V: TRBV12-3/TRBV12-4
size: few
DNA: TGTGCCACCGATCTGCGGGAAAGCTCCTACAATGAGCAGTTCTTC
CDR3: CATDLRESSYNEQFF

J: TRBJ1-2
D: NA
V: TRBV21-1
size: NA
DNA: TGTGCCAGCACCGACGATATCCCCTATGGCTACACCTTC
CDR3: CASTDDIPYGYTF

J: TRBJ2-1
D: NA
V: TRBV4-2
size: many
DNA: TGTGCCAGCAGCCAAGGGAATGAGCAGTTCTTC
CDR3: CASSQGNEQFF

J: TRBJ2-1
D: NA
V: TRBV20-1
size: NA
DNA: TGCAGTGCTAGAGTTGGAGGGGGCTCCTACAATGAGCAGTTCTTC
CDR3: CSARVGGGSYNEQFF

J: TRBJ2-7
D: NA
V: TRBV6-1
size: NA
DNA: TGTGCCAGCACGGGGGAGAGCTACGAGCGGTACTTC
CDR3: CASTGESYERYF